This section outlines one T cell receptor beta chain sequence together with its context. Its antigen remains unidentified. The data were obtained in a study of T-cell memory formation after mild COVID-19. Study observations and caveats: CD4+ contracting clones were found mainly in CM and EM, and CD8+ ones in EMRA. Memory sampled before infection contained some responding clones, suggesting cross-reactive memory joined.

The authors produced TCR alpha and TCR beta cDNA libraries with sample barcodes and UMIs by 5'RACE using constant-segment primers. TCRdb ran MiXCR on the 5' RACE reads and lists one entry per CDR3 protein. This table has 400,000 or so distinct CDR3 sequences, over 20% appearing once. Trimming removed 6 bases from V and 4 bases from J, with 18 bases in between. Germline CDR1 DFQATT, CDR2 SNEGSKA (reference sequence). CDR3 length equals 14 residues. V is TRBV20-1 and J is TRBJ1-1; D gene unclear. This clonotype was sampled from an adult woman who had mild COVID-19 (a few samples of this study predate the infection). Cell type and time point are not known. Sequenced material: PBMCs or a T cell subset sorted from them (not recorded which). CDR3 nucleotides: TGCAGTGCCCCTCGCACAAGGGAGCCCACTGAAGCTTTCTTT. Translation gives CSAPRTREPTEAFF.